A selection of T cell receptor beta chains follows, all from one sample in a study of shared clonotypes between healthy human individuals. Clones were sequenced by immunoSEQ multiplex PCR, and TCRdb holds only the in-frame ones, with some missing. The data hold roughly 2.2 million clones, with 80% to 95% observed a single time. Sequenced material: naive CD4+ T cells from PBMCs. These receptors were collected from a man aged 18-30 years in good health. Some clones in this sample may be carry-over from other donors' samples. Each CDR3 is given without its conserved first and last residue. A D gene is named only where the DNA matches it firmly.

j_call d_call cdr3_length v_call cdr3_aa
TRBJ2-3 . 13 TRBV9 ASSVQSVSTDTQY
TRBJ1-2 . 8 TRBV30 AYGGYGYT
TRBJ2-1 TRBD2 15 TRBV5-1 ASSAAPGLAGVQEQF
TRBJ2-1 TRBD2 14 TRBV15 ATRVSSGRPNNEQF
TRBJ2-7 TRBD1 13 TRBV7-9 ASSLRADRGYEQY
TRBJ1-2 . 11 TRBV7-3 ASSLDSNYGYT
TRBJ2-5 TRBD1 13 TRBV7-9 ASSLLRQGVKTQY
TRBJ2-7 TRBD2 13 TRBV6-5 ASSRTSGSPYEQY
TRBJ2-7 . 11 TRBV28 ATRDANSYEQY
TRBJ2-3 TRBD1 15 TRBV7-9 ASRPRAGQGATDTQY
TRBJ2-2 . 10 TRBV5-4 ASNKNTGELF
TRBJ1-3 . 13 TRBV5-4 ASSLDPQTRNTIY
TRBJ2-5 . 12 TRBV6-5 ASSYGVRQETQY
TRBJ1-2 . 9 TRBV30 AWSARVGYT
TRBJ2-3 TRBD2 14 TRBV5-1 ASSWGLAGGRDTQY
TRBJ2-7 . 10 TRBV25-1 ASSVLQGEQY
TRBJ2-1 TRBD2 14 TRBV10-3 AISESAGSGKNEQF
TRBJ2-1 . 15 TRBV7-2 ASSRVRSGGGYNEQF
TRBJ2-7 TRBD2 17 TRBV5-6 ASSLAGLAGGSKRYEQY
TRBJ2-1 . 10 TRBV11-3 ASSLTGGEQF
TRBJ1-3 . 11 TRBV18 ASSPGTGNTIY
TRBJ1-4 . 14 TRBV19 ASGSPRGATNEKLF
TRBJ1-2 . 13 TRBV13 ASSINTGRGRGYT
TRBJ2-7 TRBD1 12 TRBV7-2 ASTLDRGRHEQY
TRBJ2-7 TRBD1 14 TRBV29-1 SVAGGAWTGVYEQY
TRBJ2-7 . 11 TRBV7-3 ASSLVRQNEQY
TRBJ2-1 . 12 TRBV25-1 ASSGTTGLNEQF
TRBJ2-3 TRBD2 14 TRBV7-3 ASSLFASGITDTQY
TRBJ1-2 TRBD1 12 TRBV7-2 ASSWDSSNYGYT
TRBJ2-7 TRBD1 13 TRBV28 ASSSPGQGQYEQY
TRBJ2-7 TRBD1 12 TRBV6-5 AREDRKFSYEQY
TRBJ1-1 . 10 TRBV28 ASSLSLTSAF
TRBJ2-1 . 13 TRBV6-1 ASSQHPDSYNEQF
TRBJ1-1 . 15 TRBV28 ASSSQGRGFMNTEAF
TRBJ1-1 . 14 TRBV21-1 ASSRIMGYPDTEAF
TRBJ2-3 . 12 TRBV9 ASSPRGSTDTQY
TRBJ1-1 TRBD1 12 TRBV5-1 ASSSDRVSTEAF
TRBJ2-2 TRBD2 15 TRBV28 ASSFGPTSGNTGELF
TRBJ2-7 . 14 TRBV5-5 ASSWGNLRLNYEQY
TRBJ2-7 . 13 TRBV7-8 ASSLVLGYSYEQY
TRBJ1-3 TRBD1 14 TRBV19 ASTDPGGADGNTIY
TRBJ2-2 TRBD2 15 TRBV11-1 ASSEDGLAANTGELF
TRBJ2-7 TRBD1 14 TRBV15 ATSRGTGANSYEQY
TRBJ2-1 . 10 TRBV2 ASSERSSVQF
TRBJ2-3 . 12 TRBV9 ASSVDTYTDTQY
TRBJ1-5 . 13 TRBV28 ASSLGGGGNQPQH
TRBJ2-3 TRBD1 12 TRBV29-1 SIRDRGPVDTQY
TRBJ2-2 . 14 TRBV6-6 ASSYSGPANTGELF
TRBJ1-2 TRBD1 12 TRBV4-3 ASSQDEGAIGYT
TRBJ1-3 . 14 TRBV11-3 ASSPSGTPTGNTIY
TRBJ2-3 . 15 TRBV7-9 ASSLALNTGGRGTQY
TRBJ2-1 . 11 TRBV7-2 ASNDGAGYEQF
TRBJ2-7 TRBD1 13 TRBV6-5 ASSYLGTGTSEQY